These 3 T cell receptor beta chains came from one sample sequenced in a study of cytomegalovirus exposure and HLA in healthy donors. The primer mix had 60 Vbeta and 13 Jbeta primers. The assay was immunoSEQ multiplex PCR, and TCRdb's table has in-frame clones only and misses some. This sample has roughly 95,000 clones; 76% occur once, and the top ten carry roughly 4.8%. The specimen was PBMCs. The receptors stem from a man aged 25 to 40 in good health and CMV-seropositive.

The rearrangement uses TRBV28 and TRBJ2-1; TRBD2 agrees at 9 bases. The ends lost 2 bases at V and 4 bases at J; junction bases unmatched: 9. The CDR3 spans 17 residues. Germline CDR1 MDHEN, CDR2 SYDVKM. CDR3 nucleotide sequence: TGTGCCAGCAGTTTAAACCAAATAGCGGGAGCTTACAATGAGCAGTTCTTC. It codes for CASSLNQIAGAYNEQFF.

CDR3 in amino acids: CASSYRTTKYF. CDR3 sequence (DNA): TGTGCCAGCAGTTATCGGACTACCAAGTACTTC. The chain has TRBV28 and TRBJ2-4, with D possibly matching TRBD2 (6 bases). Germline lookup yields CDR1 MDHEN and CDR2 SYDVKM. V was pared by 4 bases and J by 14 bases, with 12 bases between. The CDR3 is 11 residues long.

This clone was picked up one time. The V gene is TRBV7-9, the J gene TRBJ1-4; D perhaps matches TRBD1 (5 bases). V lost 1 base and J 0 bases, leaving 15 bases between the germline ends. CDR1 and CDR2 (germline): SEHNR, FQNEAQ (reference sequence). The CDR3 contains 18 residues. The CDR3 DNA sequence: TGTGCCAGCAGCTTAGGGAGAGACAGTCAAGCAACTAATGAAAAACTGTTTTTT. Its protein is CASSLGRDSQATNEKLFF. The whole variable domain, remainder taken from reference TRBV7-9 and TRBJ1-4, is DTGVSQNPRHKITKRGQNVTFRCDPISEHNRLYWYRQTLGQGPEFLTYFQNEAQLEKSRLLSDRFSAERPKGSFSTLEIQRTEQGDSAMYLCASSLGRDSQATNEKLFFGSGTQLSVL.